The clone carrying this T cell receptor beta chain was counted a single time. What it binds is not known. The entry originates in a study of shared clonotypes between healthy human individuals. Study results and caveats: Naive subsets tended to show greater estimated richness than memory subsets. A reduction in generation probabilities was seen for non-shared clonotypes relative to those shared by all four donors. When naive CD4 clonotypes were compared across several donors, 4% to 5.5% were shared.

Between the trimmed V and J ends, which lost 3 bases and 0 bases, there was a span of 8 bases. The germline CDR1 and CDR2 sequences are MNHNS and SASEGT. This CDR3 region has 14 residues. Execution of the assay was at deep level. Sequencing used immunoSEQ multiplex PCR; TCRdb keeps in-frame clones, though not all of them. Of millions of clones in the sample, roughly 95% were seen once. The specimen was naive CD4+ T cells sorted from blood. As to subset: CD45RA+ positively selected. The receptor was isolated from a man aged 18 to 30 in good health. The chain employs TRBV6-1 and TRBJ1-2; the D is unclear. The CDR3 protein is CASSDPRANYGYTF. DNA of the CDR3: TGTGCCAGCAGTGACCCAAGAGCTAACTATGGCTACACCTTC.